This passage covers 32 T cell receptor beta chains from one sample sequenced in a study of blood T cell repertoires in COVID-19. Data came from immunoSEQ multiplex PCR; TCRdb stores just in-frame clones and leaves some out. Among roughly 700,000 clones, approximately 90% were seen once, and the ten largest hold over 0.2%. Sequenced: peripheral blood. These receptors originate from a young woman with acute or convalescent COVID-19.

The J gene is TRBJ2-7, the V gene TRBV5-1, with 9 bases fitting TRBD1. J lost 4 bases, V lost 4 bases, and 9 bases had no gene match. CDR1 is SGHRS, CDR2 YFSETQ, per germline. There are 15 residues in the CDR3. The CDR3 DNA follows: TGCGCCAGCAGCCAGGTCGGACAGGGGTGGTACGAGCAGTACTTC. Translating gives CASSQVGQGWYEQYF.

A single count supports this clone. This chain joins TRBV7-2 and TRBJ1-3, with D uncertain. Germline CDR1 and CDR2: SGHTA and FQGNSA. The length of the CDR3 is 16 residues. V lost 2 bases, J lost 0 bases, and 11 bases lay in between. The CDR3 is CASSLIYMSSGNTIYF. The CDR3 DNA sequence: TGTGCCAGCAGCTTAATTTATATGAGCTCTGGAAACACCATATATTTT.

This chain uses TRBV5-6 with TRBJ2-7, with 8 positions matching TRBD1. The V gene's germline CDR1 is SGHDT and CDR2 YYEEEE. The CDR3 runs 14 residues. After removal of 5 bases from V and 2 bases from J, the junction contained 6 bases not matched to a gene. CDR3 in DNA: TGTGCCAGCAGACAGGGGGGAACCCCCTACGAGCAGTACTTC. Translated: CASRQGGTPYEQYF.

The chain has TRBV11-2 and TRBJ2-5; the match to TRBD1 covers 8 bases. Germline CDR1 SGHAT, CDR2 FQNNGV. With V trimmed by 3 bases and J by 2 bases, 2 bases remained unmatched. The CDR3 covers 14 residues. CDR3 residues: CASSLNRGQETQYF. In nucleotides, the CDR3 is TGTGCCAGCAGCTTGAACAGGGGGCAAGAGACCCAGTACTTC.

The V and J genes are TRBV3-1 (or the pseudogene TRBV3-2) and TRBJ1-1; possible D gene TRBD1, 6 bases. CDR1 is LGHDT, CDR2 YNNKEL, per germline (reference sequence). The CDR3 spans 14 residues. V dropped 5 bases and J dropped 1 base, with 11 bases sitting between them. CDR3 in DNA: TGTGCCAGCAGCACCCTGACAGGGAACACTGAAGCTTTCTTT. Protein sequence: CASSTLTGNTEAFF.

V gene TRBV9 combines with J gene TRBJ2-3, with TRBD2 matching over 12 bases. V shed 3 bases, J shed 5 bases, and the junction held 10 bases outside the gene matches. The CDR3 length is 17 residues. The germline gives CDR1 SGDLS, CDR2 YYNGEE. CDR3 sequence reads: CASSARTSGDNRDTQYF. The CDR3 DNA reads as TGTGCCAGCAGCGCCCGGACTAGCGGGGACAACAGAGATACGCAGTATTTT.

This chain links TRBV18 with TRBJ2-7; 12 positions match TRBD1. Germline trimming cut 3 bases from V and 7 bases from J; bases unmatched to any gene: 10. This CDR3 region has 16 residues. In germline, CDR1 is KGHSH, CDR2 LQKENI. The CDR3: CASSPKEGQGAREQYF. For the CDR3, the DNA is TGTGCCAGCTCACCCAAAGAGGGACAGGGGGCGAGGGAGCAGTACTTC.

The CDR3 sequence: CASNGGGIRAEAFF. The CDR3 DNA sequence: TGTGCCAGCAATGGTGGCGGGATTCGAGCTGAAGCTTTCTTT. The chain is built from TRBV2 and TRBJ1-1; D unresolved. The CDR3 contains 14 residues. The germline gives CDR1 SNHLY, CDR2 FYNNEI. Between the trimmed V and J ends, which lost 7 bases and 6 bases, there was a span of 18 bases.

The sample holds one count of this clone. The V gene is TRBV13, the J gene TRBJ2-1; 9 bases are shared with TRBD2. CDR1 is PRHDT, CDR2 FYEKMQ, per germline (reference sequence). The trim removed 5 bases at V and 7 bases at J, leaving 12 bases unmatched. The CDR3 extends over 16 amino acids. CDR3 DNA sequence: TGTGCCAGCAGCCCCGGAGGGCGGGGGGGCAGGAATGAGCAGTTCTTC. As protein: CASSPGGRGGRNEQFF.

This clone was seen a few times. CDR3: CAWSVAFEGNTIYF. CDR3 in DNA: TGTGCCTGGAGTGTAGCCTTCGAGGGAAACACCATATATTTT. The gene calls are TRBV30 and TRBJ1-3; D unresolved. The CDR3 covers 14 residues. Germline loops: CDR1 GTSNPN, CDR2 SVGIG (reference sequence). Trimming took off 0 bases at V and 4 bases at J, with 10 bases between the two ends.

This clone was observed a single time. This chain links TRBV6-6 with TRBJ2-1; D call uncertain. The germline CDR1 and CDR2 sequences are MNHNY and SVGAGI (reference sequence). Trimming left V 6 bases short and J 1 base short, with 13 bases between. The CDR3 covers 15 residues. CDR3 sequence reads: CASSPPLGSYNEQFF. The DNA for the CDR3 is TGTGCCAGCAGCCCCCCCCTAGGTTCCTACAATGAGCAGTTCTTC.

V and J are TRBV4-2 and TRBJ1-6, with 7 bases aligning to TRBD1. With 7 bases clipped from V and 0 bases from J, the junction kept 3 bases outside the gene matches. This CDR3 spans 15 amino acids. Germline CDR1 LGHNA, CDR2 YNFKEQ. The CDR3 loop is CASTRDSSYNSPLHF. CDR3 coding DNA: TGTGCCAGCACCAGGGACAGCTCCTATAATTCACCCCTCCACTTT.

The rearrangement joins TRBV5-1 to TRBJ2-1; 8 bases are shared with TRBD1. Looked up from germline, CDR1 is SGHRS and CDR2 is YFSETQ. Losses at the gene ends were 0 bases for V and 8 bases for J; bases not matched to a gene: 7. This CDR3 region has 15 residues. The CDR3 region has the DNA TGCGCCAGCAGCTTGGTACGAGACAGGGGCGATGAGCAGTTCTTC. Encoded protein: CASSLVRDRGDEQFF.

This clone has just one count. The rearrangement joins TRBV5-1 to TRBJ1-5, with D hard to call. Looked up from germline, CDR1 is SGHRS and CDR2 is YFSETQ. The CDR3 runs 15 residues. V was shortened by 4 bases and J by 5 bases, with 16 bases between the two germline ends. The CDR3 DNA follows: TGCGCCAGCAGCGCGACGGAGGGAGTCGATCAGCCCCAGCATTTT. Translating gives CASSATEGVDQPQHF.

The gene calls are TRBV11-2 and TRBJ1-1; 7 bases align to TRBD1. The germline gives CDR1 SGHAT, CDR2 FQNNGV. CDR3 size: 13 residues. V trimming: 1 base; J trimming: 4 bases; junction bases outside the gene matches: 0. The chain's CDR3 is CASSLGTGTEAFF. The CDR3 bases are TGTGCCAGCAGCTTAGGGACAGGCACTGAAGCTTTCTTT.

The gene calls are TRBV5-1 and TRBJ2-7, with 9 bases fitting TRBD1. J lost 3 bases, V lost 4 bases, and 14 bases had no gene match. Germline V gene sequence: CDR1 SGHRS, CDR2 YFSETQ. CDR3 size: 17 residues. The DNA for the CDR3 is TGCGCCAGCAGCCTCCGATATTCAGGACAGGGGTTCTACGAGCAGTACTTC. Residues: CASSLRYSGQGFYEQYF.

The chain joins TRBV4-3 to TRBJ1-2; D remains unclear. Trimming shortened V by 2 bases and J by 0 bases, and 10 bases separated the two germline ends. The CDR3 is made up of 15 amino acids. Germline V gene lookup returns CDR1 LGHNA and CDR2 YSLEER. CDR3 protein: CASSQIGEPNYGYTF. The CDR3 DNA reads TGCGCCAGCAGCCAAATTGGAGAACCTAACTATGGCTACACCTTC.

This CDR3 reads CASSLVRGFNYNEQFF. As DNA, the CDR3 is TGTGCCAGCAGCTTAGTGAGAGGGTTTAACTACAATGAGCAGTTCTTC. This chain links TRBV13 with TRBJ2-1; D perhaps matches TRBD2 (5 bases). This CDR3 is 16 amino acids long. Germline CDR1 reads PRHDT; CDR2 reads FYEKMQ (reference sequence). Trimming shortened V by 1 base and J by 3 bases, and 13 bases separated the two germline ends.

The CDR3 DNA is TGTGCCAGCAGCTCCTGGACTTCCAACTATGGCTACACCTTC. Translated: CASSSWTSNYGYTF. The J gene is TRBJ1-2, the V gene TRBV13, with D unclear. The CDR3 totals 14 residues. V lost 4 bases, J lost 2 bases, and 11 bases lay in between. Germline V gene data show CDR1 as PRHDT and CDR2 as FYEKMQ (reference sequence).

The chain uses TRBV5-1 and TRBJ2-3; possibly TRBD2 for D (6 bases). CDR1 is SGHRS and CDR2 is YFSETQ in the germline V gene. V was cut by 4 bases and J by 5 bases, with 14 bases left in between. The CDR3 has 14 amino acids. The CDR3 DNA sequence: TGCGCCAGCAGCCCGGGGGATCGGGGAGATACGCAGTATTTT. It encodes CASSPGDRGDTQYF.

This clone was seen just once. This sequence joins TRBV4-1 and TRBJ2-3; D not resolved. This CDR3 spans 14 amino acids. Trimming left V 4 bases short and J 6 bases short, with 14 bases between. Per the germline V gene, CDR1 is MGHRA and CDR2 is YSYEKL. The CDR3 nucleotides are TGCGCCAGCAGCCCCTATTTAGCAAGCGATACGCAGTATTTT. It yields the protein CASSPYLASDTQYF.

CDR3 protein: CASSLARGGRTEAFF. In DNA form, the CDR3 reads TGCGCCAGCAGCTTGGCTCGGGGTGGGCGGACTGAAGCTTTCTTT. The rearrangement links TRBV5-1 to TRBJ1-1; D is ambiguous. Trimming took 0 bases from V and 5 from J, leaving 14 bases between them. From germline, CDR1 is SGHRS and CDR2 YFSETQ. This CDR3 has 15 amino acids.

V gene TRBV6-2 or TRBV6-3 combines with J gene TRBJ2-1; TRBD2 agrees at 12 bases. Germline V gene data show CDR1 as MNHEY and CDR2 as SVGEGT. The V and J ends lost 5 bases and 2 bases, in that order; junction bases with no gene match: 13. The CDR3 runs to 19 residues. CDR3 sequence (DNA): TGTGCCAGCAGTCACCCTAGCGGGGGGGCCATCTCGCCCTACAATGAGCAGTTCTTC. The encoded protein is CASSHPSGGAISPYNEQFF.

V usage is TRBV12-5 and J usage is TRBJ1-2; TRBD1 is a possible D gene (6 bases). CDR3 length: 13 residues. From germline, CDR1 is LGHNT and CDR2 FRNRAP. V shed 3 bases and J shed 8 bases, with 13 bases lying between them. The CDR3 here is CASGLNREGGYTF. CDR3 DNA sequence: TGTGCTAGTGGTTTAAACAGGGAAGGGGGCTACACCTTC.

The chain joins TRBV6-5 to TRBJ2-5; D may be TRBD1 (6 bases). Germline V CDR1 and CDR2: MNHEY, SVGAGI. This CDR3 is 13 amino acids long. Trimming cost V 6 bases and J 4 bases, with 12 bases left between them. The CDR3 DNA sequence: TGTGCCAGCAGCCGCCCAGGGGCAGAGACCCAGTACTTC. It is translated as CASSRPGAETQYF.

V usage is TRBV14 and J usage is TRBJ1-6; a weak D match, TRBD1 (5 bases). CDR3 length: 14 amino acids. V lost 2 bases to trimming and J lost 10 bases, with 12 bases between them. CDR1 is SGHDN, CDR2 FVKESK, per germline. DNA of the CDR3: TGTGCCAGCAGCCAACTCGACAGTTTGTCACCCCTCCACTTT. Its translation is CASSQLDSLSPLHF.

This chain joins TRBV7-2 and TRBJ2-1, with 8 bases identical to TRBD2. Germline assignment: CDR1 SGHTA and CDR2 FQGNSA. Germline trimming cut 1 base from V and 8 bases from J; bases unmatched to any gene: 7. This CDR3 region has 15 residues. DNA for the CDR3: TGTGCCAGCAGCTTAGTAGTCGGGGGGGCCTATGAGCAGTTCTTC. It yields the protein CASSLVVGGAYEQFF.

This chain connects TRBV9 to TRBJ2-1, with TRBD1 matching 9 bases. In germline, CDR1 is SGDLS, CDR2 YYNGEE. V lost 3 bases, J lost 8 bases, and 6 bases stayed unmatched. This CDR3 is built from 14 residues. The CDR3 coding sequence is TGTGCCAGCAGCGGGACAGGGGACCCCCATGAGCAGTTCTTC. It encodes CASSGTGDPHEQFF.

This chain uses TRBV11-3 with TRBJ2-1; TRBD1 matches 10 bases. Germline V gene sequence: CDR1 SGHNT, CDR2 YENEEA. The trim removed 5 bases at V and 15 bases at J, leaving 10 bases unmatched. This CDR3 has 13 residues. CDR3 DNA: TGTGCCAGCAGCAAACGGGGACAGGGGAACGTGTTCTTC. Protein product: CASSKRGQGNVFF.

The genes are TRBV6-2 or TRBV6-3 and TRBJ1-1, with D perhaps TRBD1 (6 bases). Germline V gene data show CDR1 as MNHEY and CDR2 as SVGEGT. The CDR3 has 16 amino acids. V was shortened by 0 bases and J by 0 bases, with 11 bases between the two germline ends. The CDR3 protein is CASSYSRTEVNTEAFF. For the CDR3, the DNA is TGTGCCAGCAGTTACTCCCGGACAGAAGTGAACACTGAAGCTTTCTTT.

This chain uses TRBV6-2 or TRBV6-3 with TRBJ1-4; a weak D match, TRBD1 (5 bases). Trimming took 2 bases from V and 8 from J, leaving 15 bases between them. Germline values: CDR1 MNHEY, CDR2 SVGEGT. This CDR3 comprises 15 residues. The CDR3 loop is CASSYGRGRREKLFF. The CDR3, as DNA: TGTGCCAGCAGTTACGGCCGGGGGAGAAGGGAAAAACTGTTTTTT.

The chain joins TRBV9 to TRBJ1-2; 9 positions agree with TRBD1. The CDR3 sequence is 16 residues long. Germline CDR1 SGDLS, CDR2 YYNGEE. With 0 bases clipped from V and 8 bases from J, the junction kept 11 bases outside the gene matches. CDR3 in DNA: TGTGCCAGCAGCGTAGCCCCTACAGGGGGCGCTTGGGGCTACACCTTC. Protein product: CASSVAPTGGAWGYTF.